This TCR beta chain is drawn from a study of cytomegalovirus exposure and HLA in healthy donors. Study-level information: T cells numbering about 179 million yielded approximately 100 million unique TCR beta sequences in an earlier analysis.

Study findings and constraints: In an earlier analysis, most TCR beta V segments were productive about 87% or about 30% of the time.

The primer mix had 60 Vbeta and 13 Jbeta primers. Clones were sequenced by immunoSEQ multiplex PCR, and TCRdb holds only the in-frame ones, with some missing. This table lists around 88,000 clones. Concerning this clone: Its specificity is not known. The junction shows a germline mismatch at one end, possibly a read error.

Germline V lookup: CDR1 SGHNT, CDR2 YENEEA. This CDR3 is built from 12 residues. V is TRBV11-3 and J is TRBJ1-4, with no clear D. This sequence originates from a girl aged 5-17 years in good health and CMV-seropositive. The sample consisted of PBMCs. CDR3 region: CASSSTDSRLYF. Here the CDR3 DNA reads TGTGCCAGCAGCTCGACTGATTCCCGACTCTATTTT.